The clone carrying this T cell receptor (beta chain) was observed at least ten times. The sample belongs to a study of T cell repertoires in cytomegalovirus infection. In the study overall: A matching HLA type, together with CMV infection, was signaled by public TCR beta signatures.

Trimming removed 1 base at V and 5 bases at J, with 11 bases between. CDR1 is SGHTA and CDR2 is FQGNSA in the germline V gene. CDR3 length equals 14 residues. TCRdb re-called the reads with MiXCR, one entry per CDR3 protein. This table holds around 290,000 distinct CDR3 sequences, more than 20% found once. This chain links TRBV7-2 with TRBJ1-2; a possible D gene is TRBD1 (6 bases). Sequenced: PBMCs. The receptor comes from a human donor in good health (CMV status not recorded). Some clones in this sample may be carry-over from other donors' samples. The CDR3 reads CASSLEQGLYGYTF. CDR3 bases: TGTGCCAGCAGCTTAGAGCAGGGGCTATATGGCTACACCTTC.